The clone carrying this TCR beta chain was found a few times. The sample originates from a study of blood T cell repertoires in COVID-19. Study details: The origin of the acute and convalescent COVID-19 samples was the United States, Italy and Spain. The analysed material was cDNA or gDNA that came from T cells, B-cell-depleted T cells, or PBMCs.

Per the authors' pipeline: Counts of nucleated cells, estimated from reference gene primer amplification, were obtained. TCRdb keeps only in-frame clones here, not all; method: immunoSEQ multiplex PCR. D and trimming were read from the DNA, whereas the V and J calls and clone size are those reported in that table. The top ten hold 6.5% to 8% of the sample, which has 360,000 or so clones, 90% seen once. The sequence was obtained from a man aged 18 to 35 with active or convalescent COVID-19. Sample: peripheral blood.

DNA for the CDR3: TGTGCCAGCAATAGACAGGGCCTGAACACTGAAGCTTTCTTT. Amino acids: CASNRQGLNTEAFF. The rearrangement links TRBV2 to TRBJ1-1, with TRBD1 matching 7 bases. CDR3 length equals 14 residues. The trim removed 7 bases at V and 0 bases at J, leaving 5 bases unmatched. Germline CDR1 reads SNHLY; CDR2 reads FYNNEI.